Listed below are T cell receptor beta chains from one sample, sequenced in a study of blood T cell repertoires in COVID-19. Assay: immunoSEQ multiplex PCR; the TCRdb copy retains only in-frame clones and omits some. The repertoire holds more than 300,000 clones, with about nine tenths as singletons. Sequencing was performed on peripheral blood. The receptor set was obtained from a woman aged 70-85 years with COVID-19, enrolled during active disease. Each CDR3 is given with its conserved first and last residue. The D gene is left open where the match is weak. Only some rows state a clone size, as once, few, many or a class for expanded clones.

>NA|TRBV4-3|TRBJ1-2|NA
TGCGCCAGCAGCCAAGATATCGGGAGGGCTAACTATGGCTACACCTTC
CASSQDIGRANYGYTF
>NA|TRBV19|TRBJ1-2|NA
TGTGCCAGTAGTATAGATCAAAATGATGGCTACACCTTC
CASSIDQNDGYTF
>once|TRBV27|TRBJ2-2|TRBD2
TGTGCCAGCAGTTTACGGGGGGTGAACACCGGGGAGCTGTTTTTT
CASSLRGVNTGELFF
>NA|TRBV14|TRBJ1-2|TRBD1
TGTGCCAGCAGTCCAGGGACAGCTAACTATGGCTACACCTTC
CASSPGTANYGYTF
>NA|TRBV18|TRBJ1-1|NA
TGTGCCAGCTCACCACAGGACAGTGGGATTTTCGCTGAAGCTTTCTTT
CASSPQDSGIFAEAFF
>NA|TRBV5-1|TRBJ1-1|NA
TGCGCCAGCAGTGCGGCCTTCGCTGAAGCTTTCTTT
CASSAAFAEAFF
>NA|TRBV6-2/TRBV6-3|TRBJ1-5|NA
TGTGCCAGCAGTTACACAGGGAGTATTGGTAATCAGCCCCAGCATTTT
CASSYTGSIGNQPQHF
>NA|TRBV5-1|TRBJ1-4|NA
TGCGCCAGCAGTAGAAAGAATGAGGAAAAACTGTTTTTT
CASSRKNEEKLFF
>NA|TRBV5-4|TRBJ1-3|NA
TGTGCCAGCAGCTTGTCGGGGGGAAACACCATATATTTT
CASSLSGGNTIYF
>NA|TRBV6-6|TRBJ2-1|TRBD2
TGTGCCAGCAGTTCTCTAGCGGGGGTGTACAATGAGCAGTTCTTC
CASSSLAGVYNEQFF
>NA|TRBV3-1/TRBV3-2|TRBJ1-2|NA
TGTGCCAGCAGCCTAACCGGGACTGACTATGGCTACACCTTC
CASSLTGTDYGYTF
>NA|TRBV5-1|TRBJ1-2|TRBD1
TGCGCCAGCAGCTTGCGCCCCAGGGGGCCCGACTATGGCTACACCTTC
CASSLRPRGPDYGYTF